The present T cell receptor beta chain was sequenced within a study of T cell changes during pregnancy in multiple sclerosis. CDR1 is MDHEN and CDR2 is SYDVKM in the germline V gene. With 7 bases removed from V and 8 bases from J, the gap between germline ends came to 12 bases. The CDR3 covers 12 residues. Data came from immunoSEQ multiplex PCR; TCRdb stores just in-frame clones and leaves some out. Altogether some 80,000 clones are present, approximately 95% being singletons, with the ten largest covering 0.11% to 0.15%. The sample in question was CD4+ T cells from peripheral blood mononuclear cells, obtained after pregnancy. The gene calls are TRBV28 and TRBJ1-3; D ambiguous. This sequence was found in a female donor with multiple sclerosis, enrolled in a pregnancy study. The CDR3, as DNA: TGTGCCAGCAATCGGTTCGCGGACACCATATATTTT. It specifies CASNRFADTIYF.